The T cell receptor (beta chain) described here comes from a study of blood T cell repertoires in COVID-19. CDR1 and CDR2 (germline): MGHRA, YSYEKL. Trimming left V 0 bases short and J 5 bases short, with 10 bases between. This CDR3 region has 14 residues. In the original workflow: Counts of nucleated cells, estimated from reference gene primer amplification, were obtained. Measured with immunoSEQ multiplex PCR; TCRdb has only the in-frame clones, and not every one. That table gives V, J and clone size, and the DNA gave D and trimming. This table holds 150,000 or so clones, roughly nine tenths found once. In Seattle, patients joined the study during active infection and were tracked longitudinally.

The sequence was obtained from a man aged 18 to 30 with COVID-19, enrolled during active disease. The chain joins TRBV4-1 to TRBJ1-1; D is unresolved. Sequenced sample: peripheral blood. CDR3 amino acids: CASSQDRGRTEAFF. In nucleotides, the CDR3 is TGCGCCAGCAGCCAAGATCGGGGAAGGACTGAAGCTTTCTTT.